These 5 T cell receptor beta chains share one sample of origin, sequenced in a study of blood T cell repertoires in COVID-19. Produced via immunoSEQ multiplex PCR; TCRdb's table is partial and in-frame only. The sample comprises around 250,000 clones, approximately 83% of which are singletons, and 1.9% rests with the top ten. The sequenced sample consisted of peripheral blood. These receptors were obtained from a young man who had recovered from COVID-19.

This chain connects TRBV9 to TRBJ2-2; 12 bases are a match to TRBD2. The CDR3 extends over 16 amino acids. With V trimmed by 4 bases and J by 3 bases, 4 bases remained unmatched. Germline values: CDR1 SGDLS, CDR2 YYNGEE. The CDR3 protein is CASSQGLAGYTGELFF. The DNA of the CDR3 is TGTGCCAGCAGCCAAGGACTAGCGGGGTACACCGGGGAGCTGTTTTTT.

The J gene is TRBJ2-1, the V gene TRBV6-4, with TRBD2 as a possible D gene (5 bases). The V gene lost 3 bases and the J gene lost 5 bases, with 8 bases spanning the gap. The CDR3 is made up of 13 amino acids. CDR1 is MRHNA, CDR2 SNTAGT, per germline. The CDR3 region has the DNA TGTGCCAGCAGTGAAGGCGGGCACAATGAGCAGTTCTTC. Its protein is CASSEGGHNEQFF.

The CDR3 bases are TGCGCCAGCAGCCATACAGGGAGCGCTGAAGCTTTCTTT. It specifies CASSHTGSAEAFF. The rearrangement uses TRBV5-1 and TRBJ1-1; D might be TRBD1 (6 bases). Deletions cut 4 bases from V and 6 bases from J, with 13 bases between. The CDR3 loop spans 13 amino acids. Germline V lookup: CDR1 SGHRS, CDR2 YFSETQ.

This clone showed up just a few times. The genes are TRBV7-9 and TRBJ1-2, with D perhaps TRBD1 (5 bases). Trimming stripped 3 bases from V and 7 bases from J, with 18 bases between. The length of the CDR3 is 15 residues. Germline CDR1 is SEHNR and CDR2 is FQNEAQ (reference sequence). Here the CDR3 DNA reads TGTGCCAGCAGCTTTGTGGAGCGACAGACCTCTGGCTACACCTTC. Protein: CASSFVERQTSGYTF.

CDR3 region: CASSYRRREFGYTF. The CDR3 DNA follows: TGTGCCAGCAGTTACCGTCGGAGGGAATTCGGCTACACCTTC. This rearrangement joins TRBV6-5 to TRBJ1-2; D is unresolved. Trimming removed 2 bases from V and 8 bases from J, with 15 bases in between. This CDR3 contains 14 residues. Germline lookup yields CDR1 MNHEY and CDR2 SVGAGI.